Each of the 28 T cell receptor beta chains below was sequenced from the same sample in a study of regulatory T cells in long-lasting Graves disease. iRepertoire HTBI primers and Arm-PCR of CDR3 regions built TCR beta libraries. TCRdb re-derived calls from the multiplex PCR reads in MiXCR, one entry per CDR3 protein. The sample includes roughly 320,000 distinct CDR3 sequences, approximately 16% of them seen just once. Time point: newly diagnosed GD, antithyroid drugs for less than 3 months. PBMC-derived RNA was used for the TCR library. This sample was shared with a second study, whose subject was T cells in Graves' hyperthyroidism and ophthalmopathy.

The sequences come from peripheral blood mononuclear cells (PBMCs), collected at new diagnosis, from a patient treated with antithyroid drugs. The origin of the receptors is a man in his forties with Graves disease.

In this sample, this clonotype turned up many times. This sequence joins TRBV11-3 and TRBJ2-5; 7 positions match TRBD1. Trimming at V came to 1 base and at J to 2 bases, leaving 4 bases not matched to a gene. Germline-derived CDR1 and CDR2 are SGHNT and YENEEA. The CDR3 consists of 15 residues. CDR3 sequence: CASSLGGTAQETQYF. DNA for the CDR3: TGTGCCAGCAGCTTAGGTGGGACAGCTCAAGAGACCCAGTACTTC.

V is TRBV5-6 and J is TRBJ2-5; 12 bases fit TRBD2. Germline V gene lookup returns CDR1 SGHDT and CDR2 YYEEEE. The CDR3 spans 12 residues. V was clipped by 5 bases and J by 13 bases; unmatched bases: 6. CDR3 sequence: CASSMTSGGVYF. The CDR3 DNA sequence: TGTGCCAGCAGTATGACTAGCGGGGGAGTGTACTTC.

In its sample, this clonotype was seen a few times. This chain joins TRBV7-2 and TRBJ1-5, with D possibly TRBD1 on 6 matching bases. V gave up 7 bases and J gave up 7 bases, with 17 bases separating them. CDR1 is SGHTA, CDR2 FQGNSA, per germline. The CDR3 totals 14 residues. CDR3 protein: CASTRGQTGQPQHF. Written as DNA, the CDR3 is TGTGCCAGCACCCGAGGACAGACGGGACAGCCCCAGCATTTT.

This clonotype has only a few counts. CDR3 residues: CASSSLGVSTDTQYF. CDR3 sequence (DNA): TGTGCCAGCAGTTCACTAGGGGTTAGCACAGATACGCAGTATTTT. The chain combines TRBV6-2 or TRBV6-3 with TRBJ2-3; D assignment may be TRBD1 or TRBD2 (5 bases each). The CDR3 contains 15 residues. CDR1 MNHEY and CDR2 SVGEGT come from the germline V gene. Trimming shortened V by 4 bases and J by 0 bases, and 11 bases separated the two germline ends.

The V and J genes are TRBV24-1 and TRBJ2-3; 7 positions agree with TRBD2. The CDR3 length is 20 residues. J was trimmed by 0 bases and V by 3 bases; bases with no gene match: 17. Germline CDR1 is KGHDR and CDR2 is SFDVKD. The CDR3: CATSDVDGTTLSTSTDTQYF. The CDR3 bases are TGTGCCACCAGTGATGTTGATGGGACTACCCTATCTACTAGCACAGATACGCAGTATTTT.

The chain carries TRBV6-5 and TRBJ1-4; D is unresolved. The CDR3 spans 15 residues. Germline V gives CDR1 MNHEY, CDR2 SVGAGI. Trimming took off 6 bases at V and 3 bases at J, with 14 bases between the two ends. CDR3 region: CASSYSVGSNEKLFF. The CDR3 coding sequence is TGTGCCAGCAGCTATTCGGTGGGATCTAATGAAAAACTGTTTTTT.

In its sample, this clonotype was seen many times. J is TRBJ2-7 and V is TRBV24-1; possible D gene TRBD1, 5 bases. Germline V gene sequence: CDR1 KGHDR, CDR2 SFDVKD. V was trimmed by 4 bases and J by 5 bases, leaving 11 bases between them. The CDR3 runs 13 residues. The DNA of the CDR3 is TGTGCCACCAGTGACCCGGGCAGGGACGAGCAGTACTTC. Translating gives CATSDPGRDEQYF.

This clonotype has just a few counts. The chain carries TRBV6-5 and TRBJ2-1; 9 nucleotides line up with TRBD2. CDR3 size: 19 residues. With V trimmed by 0 bases and J by 0 bases, 9 bases remained unmatched. Germline V gene data show CDR1 as MNHEY and CDR2 as SVGAGI. The CDR3 reads CASSYSGLAGAYSYNEQFF. For the CDR3, the DNA is TGTGCCAGCAGTTACTCAGGGTTAGCGGGGGCCTACTCCTACAATGAGCAGTTCTTC.

As for this clonotype: This CDR3 is missing its conserved last phenylalanine or tryptophan, likely due to a read error. The V call is TRBV29-1, the J call TRBJ2-1; D gene unclear. Trimming removed 7 bases at V and 0 bases at J, with 13 bases between. This CDR3 is 14 amino acids long. CDR1 and CDR2 (germline): SQVTM, ANQGSEA. CDR3: CSGGRLSSYNEQFL. CDR3 coding DNA: TGCAGCGGTGGACGCCTCAGCTCCTACAATGAGCAGTTCCTC.

This clonotype showed up many times. The chain couples TRBV11-2 to TRBJ2-3, with TRBD2 matching 13 bases. The trim removed 2 bases at V and 4 bases at J, leaving 6 bases unmatched. The CDR3 is 17 residues long. Germline V CDR1 and CDR2: SGHAT, FQNNGV. The CDR3 sequence is CASSLRTSGGAPDTQYF. In nucleotides, the CDR3 is TGTGCCAGCAGCTTACGAACTAGCGGGGGGGCCCCAGATACGCAGTATTTT.

This clonotype appeared once. The chain uses TRBV7-8 and TRBJ2-7, with 14 bases that match TRBD2. V was pared by 6 bases and J by 4 bases, with 14 bases of the junction left unmatched. In germline, CDR1 is SGHVS, CDR2 FQNEAQ. The CDR3 is 18 amino acids. CDR3 loop: CASRPSGTSGSSAYEQYF. Written as DNA, the CDR3 is TGTGCCAGCAGGCCATCCGGGACTAGCGGGAGTAGTGCGTACGAGCAGTACTTC.

Comment on this clonotype: One end of the junction is discordant with germline, which a read error may explain. The chain joins TRBV18 to TRBJ2-7; D is possibly TRBD1 (5 bases). The V gene's germline CDR1 is KGHSH and CDR2 LQKENI. This CDR3 region has 13 residues. The CDR3 coding sequence is TGTACCAGCTCTCGCAGGGATCCACGGGAGCAGTACTTC. It codes for CTSSRRDPREQYF.

This clonotype came up many times. This rearrangement joins TRBV9 to TRBJ1-1, with D unclear. V lost 4 bases to trimming and J lost 0 bases, with 7 bases between them. In germline, CDR1 is SGDLS, CDR2 YYNGEE. The CDR3 covers 13 residues. CDR3 sequence (DNA): TGTGCCAGCAGCTTATCGGTGAACACTGAAGCTTTCTTT. Translated: CASSLSVNTEAFF.

This clonotype was detected many times. The V call is TRBV5-1, the J call TRBJ1-2; D is possibly TRBD1 (5 bases). Trimming left V 0 bases short and J 3 bases short, with 12 bases between. The CDR3 contains 15 residues. Germline CDR1 reads SGHRS; CDR2 reads YFSETQ. The CDR3 is CASSLDRGGHYGYTF. CDR3 bases: TGCGCCAGCAGCTTGGACCGGGGCGGACACTATGGCTACACCTTC.

The chain carries TRBV20-1 and TRBJ2-2; D remains ambiguous. The V and J ends lost 1 base and 0 bases respectively, with 9 bases between them. The CDR3 contains 15 residues. CDR1 is DFQATT, CDR2 SNEGSKA, per germline (reference sequence). CDR3 in DNA: TGCAGTGCTAGAGCGGGTGGTGCGAACACCGGGGAGCTGTTTTTT. As protein: CSARAGGANTGELFF.

This clonotype showed up many times. The V call is TRBV19, the J call TRBJ1-1; D may be TRBD1 (6 bases). This CDR3 spans 16 amino acids. Looked up from germline, CDR1 is LNHDA and CDR2 is SQIVND (reference sequence). Trimming left V 4 bases short and J 0 bases short, with 15 bases between. The CDR3 nucleotides are TGTGCCAGTAGTAATGTAGGGGGGATTGTGAACACTGAAGCTTTCTTT. Its translation is CASSNVGGIVNTEAFF.

This clonotype has at least ten counts. The V gene is TRBV12-3 or TRBV12-4, the J gene TRBJ1-1; the D is unclear. Trimming cost V 5 bases and J 0 bases, with 13 bases left between them. This CDR3 is built from 15 residues. The CDR3 DNA sequence: TGTGCCAGCAGTCCCTCCTTCGGTTTGAACACTGAAGCTTTCTTT. Translation gives CASSPSFGLNTEAFF.

Ten or more counts support this clonotype. J is TRBJ1-5 and V is TRBV6-2 or TRBV6-3; no definite D call. The CDR3 totals 16 residues. Germline CDR1 MNHEY, CDR2 SVGEGT. V gave up 0 bases and J gave up 0 bases, with 9 bases separating them. The CDR3 DNA sequence: TGTGCCAGCAGTTACTCCGGTGGAGATAGCAATCAGCCCCAGCATTTT. It encodes CASSYSGGDSNQPQHF.

In this sample, this clonotype turned up many times. The rearrangement links TRBV6-5 to TRBJ2-3; 7 nucleotides match TRBD1. Looked up from germline, CDR1 is MNHEY and CDR2 is SVGAGI. With V trimmed by 0 bases and J by 4 bases, 4 bases remained unmatched. The CDR3 contains 15 residues. The CDR3 spells CASSYSIQGSDTQYF. CDR3 in DNA: TGTGCCAGCAGTTACTCGATACAGGGGTCAGATACGCAGTATTTT.

This sequence joins TRBV2 and TRBJ1-4; 8 bases are a match to TRBD1. The CDR3 consists of 14 residues. V was pared by 7 bases and J by 6 bases, with 7 bases of the junction left unmatched. Germline V lookup: CDR1 SNHLY, CDR2 FYNNEI. CDR3: CASNLDRVDEKLFF. The CDR3, as DNA: TGTGCCAGCAATCTGGACAGGGTCGATGAAAAACTGTTTTTT.

Worth noting for this clonotype: A much larger clone differs from this one at a single base, so this may be a read error. The chain links TRBV2 to TRBJ2-5; D is uncertain. V lost 7 bases to trimming and J lost 4 bases, with 25 bases between them. The CDR3 extends over 17 amino acids. Germline assignment: CDR1 SNHLY and CDR2 FYNNEI. The DNA for the CDR3 is TGTGCCAGCAAGGTCCCACCAAAAGGGCGTTTCCGAGAGACCCAGTACTTC. Its protein is CASKVPPKGRFRETQYF.

This clonotype came up a few times. The chain links TRBV4-1 to TRBJ1-1; D remains ambiguous. The CDR3 runs 13 residues. V was pared by 1 base and J by 10 bases, with 13 bases between. Germline CDR1 and CDR2: MGHRA and YSYEKL. In DNA, the CDR3 is TGCGCCAGCAGCCAAGCCCTACCCCCGCTAGCTTTCTTT. This sequence encodes CASSQALPPLAFF.

This clonotype turned up a few times. This chain links TRBV4-2 with TRBJ2-7, with 7 bases matching TRBD1. Germline values: CDR1 LGHNA, CDR2 YNFKEQ. V dropped 4 bases and J dropped 3; count of bases not matched to a gene: 21. The CDR3 has 19 residues. CDR3 DNA: TGTGCCAGCAGCCGCAAGATGGTGTCCGGGACAGCGGACGACTACGAGCAGTACTTC. It encodes CASSRKMVSGTADDYEQYF.

This clonotype was counted ten times or more. The J gene is TRBJ2-1, the V gene TRBV20-1; TRBD1 matches at 9 bases. Germline V CDR1 and CDR2: DFQATT, SNEGSKA (reference sequence). The V and J ends lost 5 bases and 3 bases, in that order; junction bases with no gene match: 14. CDR3 length equals 17 residues. The CDR3 loop is CSAPGGETGGLYNEQFF. For the CDR3, the DNA is TGCAGTGCTCCTGGGGGTGAGACAGGGGGTCTCTACAATGAGCAGTTCTTC.

The rearrangement links TRBV5-6 to TRBJ2-1, with unresolved D. V lost 0 bases, J lost 2 bases, and 6 bases lay in between. The CDR3 loop spans 14 amino acids. The germline V gene encodes CDR1 SGHDT and CDR2 YYEEEE. The CDR3 protein is CASSLGDPYNEQFF. The CDR3 DNA sequence: TGTGCCAGCAGCTTGGGTGACCCCTACAATGAGCAGTTCTTC.

The J gene is TRBJ2-3, the V gene TRBV20-1, with D unclear. V was pared by 2 bases and J by 3 bases, with 9 bases between. The CDR3 consists of 13 residues. Germline V gene sequence: CDR1 DFQATT, CDR2 SNEGSKA (reference sequence). CDR3 nucleotide sequence: TGCAGTGCTAGAATTTTATTAACAGATACGCAGTATTTT. Translated, it gives CSARILLTDTQYF.

This clonotype was observed at least ten times. The J gene is TRBJ1-4, the V gene TRBV20-1; D remains unclear. V lost 3 bases and J lost 4, with 6 bases in between. CDR1 and CDR2 (germline): DFQATT, SNEGSKA (reference sequence). CDR3 length: 12 amino acids. DNA for the CDR3: TGCAGTGCTAGCAGTAGTAATGAAAAACTGTTTTTT. It translates to CSASSSNEKLFF.

This clonotype has a count of ten or more. The chain recombines TRBV7-2 with TRBJ2-5, with TRBD2 matching over 8 bases. The V and J ends lost 6 bases and 2 bases, in that order; junction bases with no gene match: 11. This CDR3 region has 16 residues. The germline CDR1 and CDR2 sequences are SGHTA and FQGNSA. The CDR3 here is CASSLAPTGGQETQYF. The CDR3 DNA follows: TGTGCCAGCAGTCTAGCCCCTACGGGGGGGCAAGAGACCCAGTACTTC. The full variable domain, in which reference TRBV7-2 and TRBJ2-5 provide the parts outside the CDR3, is GAGVSQSPSNKVTEKGKDVELRCDPISGHTALYWYRQSLGQGLEFLIYFQGNSAPDKSGLPSDRFSAERTGGSVSTLTIQRTQQEDSAVYLCASSLAPTGGQETQYFGPGTRLLVL.